This passage covers 12 T cell receptor beta chains from one sample sequenced in a study of CXCR3-negative and CXCR3-positive naive CD8 T cells. All TRB cDNA libraries came from 5' RACE performed with UMI labels. No DNA is given; TCRdb re-called the 5' RACE reads and lists each CDR3 protein once. The sample totals 45,000 to 65,000 distinct CDR3 sequences. The sample taken for sequencing was naive CXCR3- CD8+ T cells from blood. Specified subset: CD45RO-CCR7+CD27+CD95- naive CD8+ T cells lacking CXCR3 (TNR3-). These receptors were collected from a human donor in good health. Some clones in this sample may be carry-over from other donors' samples.

The chain is built from TRBV28 and TRBJ2-1. Germline CDR1 and CDR2: MDHEN and SYDVKM. There are 12 residues in the CDR3. The CDR3 protein is CASNSFYNEQFF.

V usage is TRBV29-1 and J usage is TRBJ2-7; checking the TCRdb D call of TRBD2 is not possible without DNA. The CDR3 spans 16 residues. Germline-derived CDR1 and CDR2 are SQVTM and ANQGSEA. CDR3 region: CSVVPGTSASSYEQYF.

The chain has TRBV28 and TRBJ2-2; TCRdb's D call of TRBD2 is untestable without DNA. The germline gives CDR1 MDHEN, CDR2 SYDVKM. This CDR3 has 15 residues. The chain's CDR3 is CASSLTSGTTGELFF.

This chain uses TRBV12-3 or TRBV12-4 with TRBJ1-2. The CDR3 is 14 amino acids. The CDR3 sequence: CASSSVRYSYGYTF.

The chain is built from TRBV4-2 and TRBJ2-1; TCRdb's assignment of TRBD2 cannot be checked, as there is no DNA. This CDR3 is built from 14 residues. The germline CDR1 and CDR2 sequences are LGHNA and YNFKEQ. The CDR3 sequence: CASSPYGRGDEQFF.

The chain links TRBV7-2 to TRBJ2-1; the D gene TCRdb calls, TRBD1, cannot be checked with no DNA. Germline CDR1 is SGHTA and CDR2 is FQGNSA. The CDR3 loop spans 17 amino acids. CDR3 loop: CASSLAPEGGNYNEQFF.

J is TRBJ2-6 and V is TRBV6-5; the D gene TCRdb calls, TRBD1, cannot be checked with no DNA. Germline loops: CDR1 MNHEY, CDR2 SVGAGI. This CDR3 has 16 residues. The chain's CDR3 is CASSRDTGSGANVLTF.

This chain links TRBV25-1 with TRBJ1-2; TCRdb's D call, TRBD1, is unchecked because there is no DNA. The CDR3 sequence is 14 residues long. Germline V gene sequence: CDR1 MGHDK, CDR2 SYGVNS. This CDR3 reads CASSESPGLIGYTF.

This chain uses TRBV28 with TRBJ2-3; the D call of TRBD1 rests on TCRdb alone, since no DNA is present to check it. Germline-derived CDR1 and CDR2 are MDHEN and SYDVKM. The CDR3 contains 13 residues. The CDR3 protein is CASSYGIGDTQYF.

The rearrangement joins TRBV12-3 or TRBV12-4 to TRBJ2-3; TCRdb's D call, TRBD1, is unchecked because there is no DNA. CDR3 size: 14 residues. CDR3 protein: CASSPGQLTDTQYF.

This CDR3 is CASSLAAQDGYTF. The chain is built from TRBV7-9 and TRBJ1-2. The CDR3 loop spans 13 amino acids. Germline loops: CDR1 SEHNR, CDR2 FQNEAQ (reference sequence).

The chain employs TRBV7-9 and TRBJ2-7; the D gene TCRdb calls, TRBD1, cannot be checked with no DNA. The CDR3 length is 13 residues. Germline V gene sequence: CDR1 SEHNR, CDR2 FQNEAQ (reference sequence). The CDR3 sequence: CASSSGNSYEQYF.